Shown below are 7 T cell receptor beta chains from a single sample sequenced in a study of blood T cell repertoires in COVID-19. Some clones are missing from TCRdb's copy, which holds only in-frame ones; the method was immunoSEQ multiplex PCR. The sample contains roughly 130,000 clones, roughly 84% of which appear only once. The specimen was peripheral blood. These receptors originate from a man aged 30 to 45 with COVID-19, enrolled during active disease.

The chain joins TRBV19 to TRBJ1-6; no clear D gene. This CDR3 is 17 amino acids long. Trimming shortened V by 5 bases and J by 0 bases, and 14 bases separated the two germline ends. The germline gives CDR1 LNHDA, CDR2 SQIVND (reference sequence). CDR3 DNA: TGTGCCAGTAGTCCAGCGACGAAAAGCTCCTATAATTCACCCCTCCACTTT. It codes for CASSPATKSSYNSPLHF.

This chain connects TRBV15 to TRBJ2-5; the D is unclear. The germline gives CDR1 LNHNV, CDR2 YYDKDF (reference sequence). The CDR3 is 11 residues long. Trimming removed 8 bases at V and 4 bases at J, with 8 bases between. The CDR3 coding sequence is TGTGCCACCCAGGCCCGAGAGACCCAGTACTTC. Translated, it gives CATQARETQYF.

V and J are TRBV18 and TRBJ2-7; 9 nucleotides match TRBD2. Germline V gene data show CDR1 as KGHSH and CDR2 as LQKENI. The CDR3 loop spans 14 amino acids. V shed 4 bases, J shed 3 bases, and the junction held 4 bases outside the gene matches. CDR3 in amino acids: CASSLDSGSYEQYF. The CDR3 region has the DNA TGTGCCAGCTCACTTGATAGCGGGAGCTACGAGCAGTACTTC.

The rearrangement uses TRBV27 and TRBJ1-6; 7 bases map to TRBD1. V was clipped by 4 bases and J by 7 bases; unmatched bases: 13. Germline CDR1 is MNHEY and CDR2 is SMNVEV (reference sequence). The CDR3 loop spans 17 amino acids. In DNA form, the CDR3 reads TGTGCCAGCAGTTCACCCTCGAGGGGGCTAGGGAATTCACCCCTCCACTTT. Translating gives CASSSPSRGLGNSPLHF.

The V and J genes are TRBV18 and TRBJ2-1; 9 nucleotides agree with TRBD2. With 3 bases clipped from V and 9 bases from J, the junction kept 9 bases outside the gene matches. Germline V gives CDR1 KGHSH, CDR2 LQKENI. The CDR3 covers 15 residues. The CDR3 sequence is CASSPILAGTAEQFF. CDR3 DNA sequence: TGTGCCAGCTCACCGATCCTAGCGGGGACCGCTGAGCAGTTCTTC.

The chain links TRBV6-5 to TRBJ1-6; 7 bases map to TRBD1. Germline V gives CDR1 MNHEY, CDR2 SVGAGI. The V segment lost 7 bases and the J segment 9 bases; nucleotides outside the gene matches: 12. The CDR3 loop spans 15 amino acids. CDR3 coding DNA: TGTGCCAGCAAGTGGGCCGACAGGGTTTCTTCACCCCTCCACTTT. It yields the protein CASKWADRVSSPLHF.

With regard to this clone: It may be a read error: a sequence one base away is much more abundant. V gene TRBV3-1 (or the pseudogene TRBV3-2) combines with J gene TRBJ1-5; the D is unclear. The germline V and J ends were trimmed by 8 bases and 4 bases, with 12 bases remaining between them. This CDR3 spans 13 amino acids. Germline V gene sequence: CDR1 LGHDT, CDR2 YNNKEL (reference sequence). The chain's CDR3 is CASGPGNNQPQHF. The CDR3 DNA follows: TGTGCCAGCGGCCCGGGGAATAATCAGCCCCAGCATTTT.